This is a list of T cell receptor beta chains from one sample in a study of blood T cell repertoires in COVID-19. The protocol was immunoSEQ multiplex PCR, while the TCRdb copy is restricted to in-frame clones and leaves out a portion. The table has about 370,000 clones, approximately 91% seen once. What was sequenced was PBMCs or T cells enriched from blood (not recorded which). Receptor source: a woman aged 40 to 50 who had been exposed to COVID-19. Both conserved end residues are part of each CDR3. A D gene is named only where the DNA matches it firmly. Size is stated for part of the rows, as once, few or many counts, or as a class when the clone is expanded.

TRBJ1-2	.	.	TRBV12-3/TRBV12-4	TGTGCCAGCAGTTTAGCGTACAGGGATGGCTACACCTTC	CASSLAYRDGYTF
TRBJ2-3	.	.	TRBV6-4	TGTGCCAGCAGTAACCGAGCGGGCCCGACAGATACGCAGTATTTT	CASSNRAGPTDTQYF
TRBJ1-2	.	.	TRBV18	TGTGCCAGCTCACCAGTCAGGGAAACCTATGGCTACACCTTC	CASSPVRETYGYTF
TRBJ1-6	TRBD1	.	TRBV5-5	TGTGCCAGCAGCTTTTCAGGGGGCGCTTCACCCCTCCACTTT	CASSFSGGASPLHF
TRBJ2-1	TRBD1	.	TRBV5-4	TGTGCCAGCAGCCTTGGACAGGGAAGGAATGAGCAGTTCTTC	CASSLGQGRNEQFF
TRBJ2-1	TRBD1	.	TRBV7-8	TGTGCCAGCAGCCAACGGGACAGTTACAATGAGCAGTTCTTC	CASSQRDSYNEQFF
TRBJ2-7	.	.	TRBV7-8	TGTGCCAGCAGCTCCGGACACCTGTACGAGCAGTACTTC	CASSSGHLYEQYF
TRBJ1-3	.	.	TRBV11-3	TGTGCCAGCAGCTTAGACCCACAGCTCGGAAACACCATATATTTT	CASSLDPQLGNTIYF
TRBJ1-4	.	once	TRBV27	TGTGCCAGCAGTTTGAGAACAACTAATGAAAAACTGTTTTTT	CASSLRTTNEKLFF
TRBJ2-5	.	.	TRBV12-3/TRBV12-4	TGTGCCAGCAGCCGCGGACTGAAAGAGACCCAGTACTTC	CASSRGLKETQYF
TRBJ1-2	.	.	TRBV5-4	TGTGCCAGCAGATTGACGGGGGTTTTTAGTGGCTACACCTTC	CASRLTGVFSGYTF
TRBJ1-2	.	.	TRBV15	TGTGCCACCAGCAGAAGGGGAGGGGCGCAACGGTCTGGCTACACCTTC	CATSRRGGAQRSGYTF
TRBJ1-2	TRBD1	once	TRBV29-1	TGCAGCGTTGATGGGACAGCCACTAACTATGGCTACACCTTC	CSVDGTATNYGYTF
TRBJ1-2	TRBD1	.	TRBV9	TGTGCCAGCAGCATACGAGGGGGCGATCCCTATGGCTACACCTTC	CASSIRGGDPYGYTF
TRBJ2-7	.	.	TRBV5-1	TGCGCCAGCAGCTTGGCTGGACAGCCCAGCTACGAGCAGTACTTC	CASSLAGQPSYEQYF
TRBJ2-7	.	.	TRBV2	TGTGCCAGCCGACAAGAGCCTGTGAGCGAGCAGTACTTC	CASRQEPVSEQYF
TRBJ1-5	.	once	TRBV19	TGTGCCAGTAGCGCCAGGACAGACCGCAATCAGCCCCAGCATTTT	CASSARTDRNQPQHF
TRBJ2-3	.	.	TRBV10-2	TGCGCCAGCAGTGATCCCACCCGGGGTACGCAGTATTTT	CASSDPTRGTQYF
TRBJ1-5	.	.	TRBV27	TGTGCCAGCAGTTTGGTACCGGGCGGGCAGCCCCAGCATTTT	CASSLVPGGQPQHF
TRBJ2-7	.	once	TRBV7-2	TGTGCCAGCCGAGGTGGACTCTCCTACGAGCAGTACTTC	CASRGGLSYEQYF
TRBJ1-5	.	.	TRBV7-9	TGTGCCAGCAGCTTTACGGGGAGCAATCAGCCCCAGCATTTT	CASSFTGSNQPQHF
TRBJ1-1	.	.	TRBV11-1	TGTGCCAGCAGCCCCCTGGACAGAATAAACACTGAAGCTTTCTTT	CASSPLDRINTEAFF
TRBJ1-6	TRBD1	.	TRBV30	TGTGCCTGGAGTGTTGGGACAGGGGGCTCACCCCTCCACTTT	CAWSVGTGGSPLHF
TRBJ2-1	.	.	TRBV18	TGTGCCAGCTCGTTGACAGACTACAATGAGCAGTTCTTC	CASSLTDYNEQFF
TRBJ1-2	.	.	TRBV9	TGTGCCAGCAGCCCGCTGGACAGAGCTAACTATGGCTACACCTTC	CASSPLDRANYGYTF
TRBJ1-5	.	.	TRBV6-5	TGTGCCAGCAGTCCACTGACACCTAGCAATCAGCCCCAGCATTTT	CASSPLTPSNQPQHF
TRBJ1-2	.	.	TRBV6-2/TRBV6-3	TGTGCCAGCAGTTACTTCGGACAGCGTTCCTATGGCTACACCTTC	CASSYFGQRSYGYTF
TRBJ1-2	.	.	TRBV6-5	TGTGCCAGCAGTTCCCAGGGTTCGGGTCATGGCTACACCTTC	CASSSQGSGHGYTF
TRBJ1-1	.	.	TRBV6-2/TRBV6-3	TGTGCCAGCAGTTACGGCCCTAGGGGGGGGGCGAGCACTGAAGCTTTCTTT	CASSYGPRGGASTEAFF
TRBJ1-2	.	.	TRBV19	TGTGCCAGTAGGCCAGGGTCGGACTATGGCTACACCTTC	CASRPGSDYGYTF